Listed below are T cell receptor beta chains from one sample, sequenced in a study of blood T cells in healthy people across ages. TCRdb itself ran the 5' RACE reads through MiXCR, one entry per CDR3 protein. Of over a million distinct CDR3 sequences listed, about 40% are singletons. Sequenced material: blood. Receptors originate from a woman aged 18-35 years in good health. Each CDR3 is given with its conserved first and last residue. A D gene is named only where the DNA matches it firmly. Some rows mark clone size as missing; the rest say once, few, many or name a class of expanded clone.

clone_size: .; d_call: TRBD2; j_call: TRBJ2-5; v_call: TRBV5-1; cdr3_aa: CASSLEGSSGVETQYF; cdr3_nt: TGCGCCAGCAGCTTGGAAGGTTCTAGCGGAGTGGAGACCCAGTACTTC
clone_size: .; d_call: .; j_call: TRBJ2-7; v_call: TRBV12-3/TRBV12-4; cdr3_aa: CAGSSVGEQYF; cdr3_nt: TGTGCCGGCAGTTCGGTAGGCGAGCAGTACTTC
clone_size: .; d_call: .; j_call: TRBJ2-3; v_call: TRBV30; cdr3_aa: CACRLLDTQYF; cdr3_nt: TGTGCCTGCCGGCTTTTGGATACGCAGTATTTT
clone_size: few; d_call: .; j_call: TRBJ2-7; v_call: TRBV6-5; cdr3_aa: CASRVAFSSYEQYF; cdr3_nt: TGTGCCAGCAGAGTAGCGTTTAGCTCCTACGAGCAGTACTTC
clone_size: once; d_call: .; j_call: TRBJ2-3; v_call: TRBV6-1; cdr3_aa: CASSERGTGRTDTQYF; cdr3_nt: TGTGCCAGCAGTGAACGAGGAACAGGTCGCACAGATACGCAGTATTTT
clone_size: .; d_call: TRBD2; j_call: TRBJ2-4; v_call: TRBV7-9; cdr3_aa: CASSRPRGGAKNIQYF; cdr3_nt: TGTGCCAGCAGCCGCCCCCGGGGGGGAGCCAAAAACATTCAGTACTTC
clone_size: .; d_call: TRBD2; j_call: TRBJ2-1; v_call: TRBV4-2; cdr3_aa: CVSSQGEGPYNEQFF; cdr3_nt: TGTGTCAGCAGCCAAGGGGAGGGGCCGTACAATGAGCAGTTCTTC
clone_size: .; d_call: .; j_call: TRBJ2-5; v_call: TRBV5-1; cdr3_aa: CASSGGVKETQYF; cdr3_nt: TGCGCCAGTTCAGGAGGCGTCAAAGAGACCCAGTACTTC
clone_size: .; d_call: TRBD2; j_call: TRBJ2-2; v_call: TRBV12-3/TRBV12-4; cdr3_aa: CASSLGAGAGGELFF; cdr3_nt: TGTGCCAGCAGTTTAGGTGCGGGAGCGGGCGGGGAGCTGTTTTTT
clone_size: .; d_call: TRBD2; j_call: TRBJ2-7; v_call: TRBV27; cdr3_aa: CASRPRGGLYEQYF; cdr3_nt: TGTGCCAGCAGGCCTCGGGGGGGCCTCTACGAGCAGTACTTC
clone_size: few; d_call: .; j_call: TRBJ2-7; v_call: TRBV6-5; cdr3_aa: CASSHRQVYEQYF; cdr3_nt: TGTGCCAGCAGTCACAGACAGGTTTACGAGCAGTACTTC
clone_size: .; d_call: .; j_call: TRBJ2-3; v_call: TRBV7-9; cdr3_aa: CASSSGAGSDTQYF; cdr3_nt: TGTGCCAGCAGCTCGGGAGCGGGCTCGGATACGCAGTATTTT
clone_size: once; d_call: .; j_call: TRBJ2-3; v_call: TRBV5-1; cdr3_aa: CASSLAAFGSTDTQYF; cdr3_nt: TGCGCCAGCAGCTTGGCTGCATTCGGAAGCACAGATACGCAGTATTTT
clone_size: .; d_call: .; j_call: TRBJ2-3; v_call: TRBV11-3; cdr3_aa: CASSLPRGDTQYF; cdr3_nt: TGTGCCAGCAGCCTCCCCCGGGGGGATACGCAGTATTTT
clone_size: .; d_call: .; j_call: TRBJ2-2; v_call: TRBV6-4; cdr3_aa: CASSESGGGARAGELFF; cdr3_nt: TGTGCCAGCAGTGAATCCGGCGGGGGCGCCAGGGCCGGGGAGCTGTTTTTT
clone_size: once; d_call: TRBD2; j_call: TRBJ2-3; v_call: TRBV9; cdr3_aa: CASNASGAPDTQYF; cdr3_nt: TGTGCCAGCAACGCAAGCGGGGCCCCAGATACGCAGTATTTT
clone_size: few; d_call: TRBD2; j_call: TRBJ2-7; v_call: TRBV20-1; cdr3_aa: CSARDHLAGSYEQYF; cdr3_nt: TGCAGTGCTAGAGATCACCTAGCGGGGTCCTACGAGCAGTACTTC
clone_size: few; d_call: .; j_call: TRBJ1-1; v_call: TRBV28; cdr3_aa: CASSTAATGNTEAFF; cdr3_nt: TGTGCCAGCAGTACCGCTGCGACCGGGAACACTGAAGCTTTCTTT
clone_size: .; d_call: TRBD2; j_call: TRBJ2-2; v_call: TRBV15; cdr3_aa: CATSSPGGGELFF; cdr3_nt: TGTGCCACCAGCAGCCCGGGGGGCGGGGAGCTGTTTTTT
clone_size: .; d_call: TRBD1; j_call: TRBJ1-2; v_call: TRBV4-1; cdr3_aa: CASSQGDRSYGYTF; cdr3_nt: TGCGCCAGCAGCCAAGGGGACAGATCCTATGGCTACACCTTC
clone_size: few; d_call: .; j_call: TRBJ2-7; v_call: TRBV10-3; cdr3_aa: CAASWGDEQYF; cdr3_nt: TGTGCCGCATCGTGGGGGGATGAGCAGTACTTC
clone_size: few; d_call: .; j_call: TRBJ2-3; v_call: TRBV2; cdr3_aa: CASSEPGAAADTQYF; cdr3_nt: TGTGCCAGCAGTGAACCAGGAGCAGCGGCAGATACGCAGTATTTT
clone_size: few; d_call: .; j_call: TRBJ2-5; v_call: TRBV3-1; cdr3_aa: CASSHRGGWQETQYF; cdr3_nt: TGTGCCAGCAGCCATAGGGGCGGTTGGCAAGAGACCCAGTACTTC
clone_size: .; d_call: .; j_call: TRBJ1-5; v_call: TRBV7-2; cdr3_aa: CASSTDGSRNQPQHF; cdr3_nt: TGTGCCAGCAGCACGGACGGGAGCCGAAATCAGCCCCAGCATTTT
clone_size: few; d_call: .; j_call: TRBJ1-6; v_call: TRBV7-9; cdr3_aa: CASSLMRAFNSPLHF; cdr3_nt: TGTGCCAGCAGCTTAATGCGGGCCTTTAATTCACCCCTCCACTTT
clone_size: .; d_call: TRBD1; j_call: TRBJ2-1; v_call: TRBV6-1; cdr3_aa: CASSEYRQGSSYNEQFF; cdr3_nt: TGTGCCAGCAGTGAGTACCGACAGGGTTCCTCCTACAATGAGCAGTTCTTC
clone_size: once; d_call: .; j_call: TRBJ2-3; v_call: TRBV20-1; cdr3_aa: CSAKSVGGADTQYF; cdr3_nt: TGCAGTGCCAAGTCCGTGGGGGGCGCAGATACGCAGTATTTT
clone_size: .; d_call: .; j_call: TRBJ2-7; v_call: TRBV11-2; cdr3_aa: CASSLDFTYEQYF; cdr3_nt: TGTGCCAGCAGCTTGGATTTTACCTACGAGCAGTACTTC
clone_size: .; d_call: .; j_call: TRBJ1-1; v_call: TRBV12-5; cdr3_aa: CASGPGQKTGDHTEAFF; cdr3_nt: TGTGCTAGTGGTCCCGGCCAAAAGACAGGAGATCACACTGAAGCTTTCTTT
clone_size: .; d_call: .; j_call: TRBJ1-2; v_call: TRBV11-2; cdr3_aa: CASSLVNGVGGWSYTF; cdr3_nt: TGTGCCAGCAGCTTAGTAAACGGGGTCGGGGGCTGGAGCTACACCTTC
clone_size: few; d_call: .; j_call: TRBJ2-1; v_call: TRBV20-1; cdr3_aa: CSAVQGGRGILDEQFF; cdr3_nt: TGCAGTGCTGTCCAGGGCGGGCGGGGAATTTTGGATGAGCAGTTCTTC